The 21 T cell receptor beta chains in this list originate from one sample, sequenced in a study of vaccination and CD4 T cells after COVID-19 (dated by TCRdb to the early 2020s). The antigens of these receptors remain unknown. The receptor library was made with PCR. Sequencer: Illumina iSeq 100. DNA from cultured CD4+ T cells was subjected to TCR sequencing with the Oncomine TCR Beta short-read assay at the Johns Hopkins FTIC core. The QIAamp micro DNA kit was used to extract genomic DNA from the cultured CD4+ T cells. TCRdb redid the processing of the public reads, applying fastp at Q25 and MiXCR, and retained in-frame beta chains. Entries that share a CDR3 protein sequence are merged under the most common genes and DNA. The table for this sample lists several thousand distinct CDR3 sequences; over 30% of them were counted only once. Of the sample, under 25% falls within the top ten clones. The sample's treatment or condition label is to be understood as: roughly 10-day PBMC culture with coronavirus spike peptide pools or control peptides (ViraFEST assay). CD4+ T cells from unexposed donors were collected before the COVID-19 pandemic (2011-2018).

The sequenced sample was CD4+ T cells from blood, cultured in vitro. All receptors derive from a human donor in good health.

This chain connects TRBV20-1 to TRBJ2-3; 10 nucleotides line up with TRBD2. J lost 0 bases, V lost 0 bases, and 9 bases had no gene match. The CDR3 contains 18 residues. Germline V gene lookup returns CDR1 DFQATT and CDR2 SNEGSKA (reference sequence). The DNA of the CDR3 is TGCAGTGCTAGAGATCGCCAGCGGGAGGGAATTAGCACAGATACGCAGTATTTT. This encodes CSARDRQREGISTDTQYF.

V usage is TRBV20-1 and J usage is TRBJ2-7; 7 bases align to TRBD2. Germline lookup yields CDR1 DFQATT and CDR2 SNEGSKA (reference sequence). After removal of 6 bases from V and 3 bases from J, the junction contained 8 bases not matched to a gene. CDR3 length: 13 residues. Written as DNA, the CDR3 is TGCAGTGCCGCCTCGCCTAGCGGCTACGAGCAGTACTTC. Translating gives CSAASPSGYEQYF.

This clonotype has just a few counts. The gene calls are TRBV7-8 and TRBJ2-3; 7 bases fit TRBD1. There are 15 residues in the CDR3. Germline CDR1 reads SGHVS; CDR2 reads FQNEAQ. V trimming: 3 bases; J trimming: 5 bases; junction bases outside the gene matches: 8. The CDR3 is CASSFRGRRGDTQYF. The CDR3 nucleotides read TGTGCCAGCAGCTTTAGGGGGCGAAGGGGAGATACGCAGTATTTT.

V usage is TRBV4-1 and J usage is TRBJ1-2; no definite D call. V shed 3 bases and J shed 0 bases, with 23 bases lying between them. The CDR3 loop spans 19 amino acids. Germline assignment: CDR1 MGHRA and CDR2 YSYEKL. The CDR3 region is CASSHALVLGNPSNYGYTF. CDR3 sequence (DNA): TGCGCCAGCAGCCACGCTCTTGTACTGGGGAATCCCTCTAACTATGGCTACACCTTC.

This clonotype was picked up a small number of times. The J gene is TRBJ2-3, the V gene TRBV7-2; TRBD2 agrees at 10 bases. CDR1 and CDR2 from the germline V gene are SGHTA and FQGNSA. The CDR3 totals 17 residues. Trimming at V came to 2 bases and at J to 2 bases, leaving 7 bases not matched to a gene. The CDR3 sequence is CASSLQPSGRVTDTQYF. CDR3 DNA: TGTGCCAGCAGCTTACAGCCCAGCGGGAGGGTCACAGATACGCAGTATTTT.

A few counts support this clonotype. The gene calls are TRBV11-2 and TRBJ2-1, with D possibly being TRBD1 or TRBD2 (5 bases each). CDR3 size: 14 residues. Germline V lookup: CDR1 SGHAT, CDR2 FQNNGV. V was trimmed by 4 bases and J by 5 bases, leaving 12 bases between them. For the CDR3, the DNA is TGTGCCAGCAGCTACGGGACCCCGAACAATGAGCAGTTCTTC. Translation gives CASSYGTPNNEQFF. The full variable domain, with the rest looked up from reference TRBV11-2 and TRBJ2-1, is EAGVAQSPRYKIIEKRQSVAFWCNPISGHATLYWYQQILGQGPKLLIQFQNNGVVDDSQLPKDRFSAERLKGVDSTLKIQPAKLEDSAVYLCASSYGTPNNEQFFGPGTRLTVL.

This clonotype is labeled medium-sized (0.01 to 0.1%). The chain combines TRBV20-1 with TRBJ1-2; no clear D gene. The CDR3 spans 14 residues. Germline V gene sequence: CDR1 DFQATT, CDR2 SNEGSKA (reference sequence). Between the trimmed V and J ends, which lost 3 bases and 8 bases, there was a span of 19 bases. CDR3 in amino acids: CSASLATFRRGYTF. As DNA, the CDR3 is TGCAGTGCTAGTCTCGCGACATTCCGGCGCGGCTACACCTTC.

The chain combines TRBV20-1 with TRBJ2-7; 9 positions match TRBD2. V shed 3 bases and J 9 bases; nucleotides not matched to a gene: 9. There are 13 residues in the CDR3. Per germline, CDR1 DFQATT and CDR2 SNEGSKA (reference sequence). DNA for the CDR3: TGCAGTGCTAGGATAGCGGGAGTCCCCTGGCAGTACTTC. This gives the protein CSARIAGVPWQYF.

CDR3 residues: CASSLVGGLYEQYF. As DNA, the CDR3 is TGCGCCAGCAGCTTGGTCGGGGGGCTCTACGAGCAGTACTTC. This chain links TRBV5-1 with TRBJ2-7; TRBD2 might be the D (7 bases). The CDR3 runs to 14 residues. The germline V and J ends were trimmed by 0 bases and 3 bases, with 10 bases remaining between them. Per germline, CDR1 SGHRS and CDR2 YFSETQ. Drawing the rest from reference TRBV5-1 and TRBJ2-7, the complete variable domain is KAGVTQTPRYLIKTRGQQVTLSCSPISGHRSVSWYQQTPGQGLQFLFEYFSETQRNKGNFPGRFSGRQFSNSRSEMNVSTLELGDSALYLCASSLVGGLYEQYFGPGTRLTVT.

V usage is TRBV7-3 and J usage is TRBJ2-3, with D possibly TRBD2 on 5 matching bases. This CDR3 has 15 amino acids. Germline assignment: CDR1 SGHTA and CDR2 FQGTGA. Trimming shortened V by 2 bases and J by 4 bases, and 13 bases separated the two germline ends. The CDR3 DNA follows: TGTGCCAGCAGCTTAGACCCGGGAATCGCAGATACGCAGTATTTT. Its translation is CASSLDPGIADTQYF.

In its sample, this clonotype was seen a few times. The chain uses TRBV7-9 and TRBJ2-1; 11 nucleotides agree with TRBD2. The J call is uncertain, as TRBJ2-7 better fits the DNA end. Germline V lookup: CDR1 SEHNR, CDR2 FQNEAQ (reference sequence). The CDR3 extends over 20 amino acids. CDR3 loop: CASSLYPDRGLLAGEVEQYF. DNA of the CDR3: TGTGCCAGCAGCCTATACCCGGACAGGGGATTACTAGCGGGAGAAGTGGAGCAGTACTTC.

This rearrangement joins TRBV10-3 to TRBJ1-2, with 7 bases matching TRBD1. The germline CDR1 and CDR2 sequences are ENHRY and SYGVKD. The CDR3 contains 14 residues. The V segment lost 2 bases and the J segment 4 bases; nucleotides outside the gene matches: 4. CDR3 bases: TGTGCCATCAGTGAGCGACAGGGATCCTATGGCTACACCTTC. Its translation is CAISERQGSYGYTF.

The chain is built from TRBV19 and TRBJ2-1; 10 nucleotides line up with TRBD2. This CDR3 comprises 17 residues. Trimming at V came to 1 base and at J to 1 base, leaving 4 bases not matched to a gene. Germline CDR1 reads LNHDA; CDR2 reads SQIVND (reference sequence). Written as DNA, the CDR3 is TGTGCCAGTAGTATAGGGACTAGCGGTGCGTCCTACAATGAGCAGTTCTTC. Its translation: CASSIGTSGASYNEQFF.

The chain combines TRBV28 with TRBJ2-7; TRBD2 might be the D (5 bases). CDR3 length equals 15 residues. CDR1 and CDR2 (germline): MDHEN, SYDVKM. Trimming took off 2 bases at V and 7 bases at J, with 18 bases between the two ends. CDR3 in DNA: TGTGCCAGCAGTTTAGATCTAGGGAGTTTAGGGGAGCAGTACTTC. It codes for CASSLDLGSLGEQYF.

The chain recombines TRBV24-1 with TRBJ2-1; tentative D call: TRBD1 (6 bases). Deletions cut 5 bases from V and 5 bases from J, with 12 bases between. Germline CDR1 is KGHDR and CDR2 is SFDVKD. The CDR3 has 14 residues. The CDR3 DNA sequence: TGTGCCACCAGTGGCAGGGGTCCCGACAATGAGCAGTTCTTC. Amino acid sequence: CATSGRGPDNEQFF.

This clonotype was detected a few times. V is TRBV20-1 and J is TRBJ2-3; either TRBD1 or TRBD2 may fit D (5 bases each). CDR3 length equals 13 residues. The V gene's germline CDR1 is DFQATT and CDR2 SNEGSKA (reference sequence). The V gene lost 6 bases and the J gene lost 0 bases, with 10 bases spanning the gap. The CDR3 is CSARGASTDTQYF. The CDR3 region has the DNA TGCAGTGCAAGGGGAGCTAGCACAGATACGCAGTATTTT.

This clonotype was seen a few times. The CDR3: CASSSWGDSDTQYF. The CDR3 coding sequence is TGTGCCAGCAGTTCTTGGGGGGACTCAGATACGCAGTATTTT. The chain has TRBV27 and TRBJ2-3, with TRBD2 as a possible D gene (6 bases). The V end lost 4 bases, the J end lost 4 bases, and 12 bases lay between the germline ends. The CDR3 has 14 amino acids. Germline CDR1 reads MNHEY; CDR2 reads SMNVEV (reference sequence).

The gene calls are TRBV24-1 and TRBJ2-7, with D possibly TRBD1 on 5 matching bases. Between the trimmed V and J ends, which lost 5 bases and 3 bases, there was a span of 10 bases. CDR1 is KGHDR, CDR2 SFDVKD, per germline. CDR3 length equals 13 residues. This CDR3 is CATSGPDSYEQYF. The CDR3 region has the DNA TGTGCCACCAGTGGCCCTGACAGCTACGAGCAGTACTTC.

The V gene is TRBV6-1, the J gene TRBJ2-2; 8 nucleotides match TRBD2. This CDR3 region has 14 residues. Germline V gene data show CDR1 as MNHNS and CDR2 as SASEGT. The junction had 9 bases not matched to a gene; V was cut back by 8 bases and J by 7 bases. The CDR3 region is CASGPRGGVGELFF. In DNA form, the CDR3 reads TGTGCCAGCGGGCCTCGGGGGGGTGTCGGGGAGCTGTTTTTT.

This clonotype was counted only a few times. This chain connects TRBV21-1 to TRBJ1-5. TRBV21-1 is described as a pseudogene. The CDR3 runs 15 residues. The CDR3 protein is CASALLPRMEQPQHF. DNA for the CDR3: TGTGCCAGCGCCCTCCTCCCCCGCATGGAGCAGCCCCAGCATTTT.

This clonotype was found a few times. The chain has TRBV4-2 and TRBJ2-6; D not resolved. The V gene lost 0 bases and the J gene lost 0 bases, with 3 bases spanning the gap. There are 15 residues in the CDR3. Germline V CDR1 and CDR2: LGHNA, YNFKEQ. CDR3 in DNA: TGTGCCAGCAGCCAAGACGGCTCTGGGGCCAACGTCCTGACTTTC. It encodes CASSQDGSGANVLTF.